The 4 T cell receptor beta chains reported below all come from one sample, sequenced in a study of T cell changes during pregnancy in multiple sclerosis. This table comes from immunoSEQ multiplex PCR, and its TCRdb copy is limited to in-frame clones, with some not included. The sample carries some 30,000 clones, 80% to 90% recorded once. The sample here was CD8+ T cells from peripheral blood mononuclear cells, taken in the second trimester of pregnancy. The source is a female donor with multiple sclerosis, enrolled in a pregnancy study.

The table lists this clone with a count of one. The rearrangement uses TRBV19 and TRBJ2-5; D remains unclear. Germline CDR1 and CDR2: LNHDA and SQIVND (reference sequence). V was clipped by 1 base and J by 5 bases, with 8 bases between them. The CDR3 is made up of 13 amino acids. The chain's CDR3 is CASSIALRETQYF. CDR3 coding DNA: TGTGCCAGTAGTATAGCGTTGCGGGAGACCCAGTACTTC. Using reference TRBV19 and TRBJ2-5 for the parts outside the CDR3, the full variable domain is DGGITQSPKYLFRKEGQNVTLSCEQNLNHDAMYWYRQDPGQGLRLIYYSQIVNDFQKGDIAEGYSVSREKKESFPLTVTSAQKNPTAFYLCASSIALRETQYFGPGTRLLVL.

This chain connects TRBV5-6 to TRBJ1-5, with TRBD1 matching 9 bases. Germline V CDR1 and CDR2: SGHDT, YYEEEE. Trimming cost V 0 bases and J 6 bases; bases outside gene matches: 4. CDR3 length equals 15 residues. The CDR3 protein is CASSLEGQGSQPQHF. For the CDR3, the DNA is TGTGCCAGCAGCTTGGAGGGACAGGGATCTCAGCCCCAGCATTTT.

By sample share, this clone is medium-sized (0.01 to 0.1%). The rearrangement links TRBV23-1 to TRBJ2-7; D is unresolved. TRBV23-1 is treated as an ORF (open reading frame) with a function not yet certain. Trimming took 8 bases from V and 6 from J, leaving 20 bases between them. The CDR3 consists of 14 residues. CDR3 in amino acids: CASSRRDCTSEQYF. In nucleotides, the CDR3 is TGCGCCAGCTCCCGGAGAGATTGTACGAGCGAGCAGTACTTC.

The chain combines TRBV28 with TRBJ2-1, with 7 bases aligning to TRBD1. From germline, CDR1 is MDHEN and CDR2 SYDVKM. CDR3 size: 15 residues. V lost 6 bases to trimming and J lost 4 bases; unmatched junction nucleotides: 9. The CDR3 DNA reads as TGTGCCAGCAGACCCCCCGGGACAGAATACAATGAGCAGTTCTTC. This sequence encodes CASRPPGTEYNEQFF. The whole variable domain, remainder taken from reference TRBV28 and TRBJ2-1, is DVKVTQSSRYLVKRTGEKVFLECVQDMDHENMFWYRQDPGLGLRLIYFSYDVKMKEKGDIPEGYSVSREKKERFSLILESASTNQTSMYLCASRPPGTEYNEQFFGPGTRLTVL.